This entry concerns a single TCR beta chain. The data derive from a study of metastatic and nonmetastatic thyroid tumors. TCRdb re-analyzed the PCR reads through MiXCR. This table has some 20,000 clones, roughly 15% appearing once. The CDR3 is 18 residues long. Patients were all untreated before their thyroid surgery. The sample was blood. This receptor was obtained from a male donor with papillary thyroid cancer or a benign thyroid nodule (not recorded which). Some clones in this sample may be carry-over from other donors' samples. The chain is built from TRBV21-1 and TRBJ2-3; the DNA was not compared with TRBD1, the D call given in the table. TRBV21-1 is termed a pseudogene. The CDR3, as DNA: TGTGCCAGCAGAGGGGCCAGAAGCCCCACCGGTAGCACAGATACGCAGTATTTT. This sequence encodes CASRGARSPTGSTDTQYF.